This T cell receptor beta chain was recorded in a study of T-cell reconstitution after alpha-beta-depleted transplantation in children. The CDR3 covers 14 residues. The J segment lost 1 base and the V segment lost 7 bases, leaving 5 bases of the junction unmatched. CDR1 SNHLY and CDR2 FYNNEI come from the germline V gene. Unique molecular identifiers were incorporated during preparation of the TCRbeta library. TCRdb re-analysed the PCR reads in MiXCR, keeping a single row per CDR3 protein. There are about 500,000 distinct CDR3 sequences in the sample; approximately 32% occur only once, and 2% to 3% lies in the top ten.

The chain uses TRBV2 and TRBJ1-1, with 8 positions matching TRBD1. The clonotype originates from a human donor who donated a stem cell graft to a child with aplastic anemia. The sample consisted of PBMCs from the stem cell graft donor, taken from the stem cell graft. CDR3 loop: CASNYGTGNTEAFF. The CDR3 nucleotides are TGTGCCAGCAACTACGGGACAGGGAACACTGAAGCTTTCTTT.